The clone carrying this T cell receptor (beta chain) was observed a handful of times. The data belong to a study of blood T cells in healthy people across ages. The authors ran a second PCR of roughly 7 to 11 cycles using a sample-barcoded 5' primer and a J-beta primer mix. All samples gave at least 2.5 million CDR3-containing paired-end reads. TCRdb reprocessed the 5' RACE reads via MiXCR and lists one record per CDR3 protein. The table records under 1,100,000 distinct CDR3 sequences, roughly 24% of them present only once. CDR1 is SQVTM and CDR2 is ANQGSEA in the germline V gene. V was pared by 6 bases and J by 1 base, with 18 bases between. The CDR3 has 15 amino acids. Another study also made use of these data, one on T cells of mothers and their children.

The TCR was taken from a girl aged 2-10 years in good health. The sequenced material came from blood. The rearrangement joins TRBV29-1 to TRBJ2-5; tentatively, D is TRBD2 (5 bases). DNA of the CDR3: TGCAGCGTCCGGCCGGGGTTTGTGTCCCAAGAGACCCAGTACTTC. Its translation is CSVRPGFVSQETQYF. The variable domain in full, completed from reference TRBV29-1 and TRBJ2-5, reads SAVISQKPSRDICQRGTSLTIQCQVDSQVTMMFWYRQQPGQSLTLIATANQGSEATYESGFVIDKFPISRPNLTFSTLTVSNMSPEDSSIYLCSVRPGFVSQETQYFGPGTRLLVL.